This T cell receptor (beta chain) was sequenced in a study of shared clonotypes between healthy human individuals. Sorted-subset replicate PCR reactions were performed with 200 ng DNA, corresponding to 25,000 to 35,000 T cell genomes. Sequencing used immunoSEQ multiplex PCR; TCRdb keeps in-frame clones, though not all of them. This table has some 650,000 clones, around 97% appearing once. The study enrolled healthy HIV-negative adults without recent acute infections or vaccinations as donors. This CDR3 spans 13 amino acids. Trimming stripped 2 bases from V and 5 bases from J, with 10 bases between. From germline, CDR1 is GTSNPN and CDR2 SVGIG (reference sequence).

The sequence was collected from a young woman in good health. The chain is built from TRBV30 and TRBJ1-5, with unresolved D. The sequenced sample consisted of naive CD4+ T cells sorted from blood. Specified subset: CD45RA+ positively selected. The DNA for the CDR3 is TGTGCCTGGAGTTCTGGGGTCGATCAGCCCCAGCATTTT. The encoded protein is CAWSSGVDQPQHF.